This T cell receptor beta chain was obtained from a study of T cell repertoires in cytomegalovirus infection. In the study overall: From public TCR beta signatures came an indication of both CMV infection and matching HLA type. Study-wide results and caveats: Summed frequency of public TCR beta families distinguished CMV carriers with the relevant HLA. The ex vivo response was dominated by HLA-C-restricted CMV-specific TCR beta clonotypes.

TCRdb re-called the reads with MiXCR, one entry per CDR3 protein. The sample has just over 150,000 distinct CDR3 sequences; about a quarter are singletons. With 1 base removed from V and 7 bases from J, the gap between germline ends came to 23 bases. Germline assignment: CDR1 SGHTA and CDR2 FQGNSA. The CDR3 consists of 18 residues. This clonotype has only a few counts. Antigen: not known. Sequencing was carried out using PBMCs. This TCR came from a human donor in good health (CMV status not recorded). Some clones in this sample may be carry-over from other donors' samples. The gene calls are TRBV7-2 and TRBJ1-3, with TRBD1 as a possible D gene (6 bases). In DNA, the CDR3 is TGTGCCAGCAGCTTAGGAAGAGGGACAAGGGGCGGGATTAACACCATATATTTT. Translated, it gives CASSLGRGTRGGINTIYF.